Ten or more counts support the clone carrying this T cell receptor beta chain. Its target is unknown. A NOSPECS grade of at least 4, a Clinical Activity Score of at least 3 and duration under 3 months were recorded in ophthalmopathy patients. It was uncontrolled infection, other autoimmune disease, pregnancy or lactation that excluded patients. The entry originates in a study of T cells in Graves' hyperthyroidism and ophthalmopathy. Study-level information: The authors collected peripheral blood at initial diagnosis, before any treatment.

Amplified regions were TCR beta CDR3 sequences from RNA transcripts. RT-PCR in the first round (using the HTBI primer set) targeted the TCR CDR3. TCRdb reprocessed the multiplex PCR reads with MiXCR, giving one entry per CDR3 protein. Among 350,000 to 450,000 distinct CDR3 sequences listed, over 13% were seen once. The CDR3 extends over 16 amino acids. The germline CDR1 and CDR2 sequences are PRHDT and FYEKMQ (reference sequence). V lost 2 bases, J lost 4 bases, and 8 bases stayed unmatched. Overall study results and limits: With a median lead of approximately 6.4 months before onset, the model predicted ophthalmopathy.

The material sequenced was blood. The V gene is TRBV13, the J gene TRBJ2-3, with 8 bases that match TRBD2. The source is a man between 50 and 59 years old with Graves' ophthalmopathy. CDR3 in DNA: TGTGCCAGCAGCTTAATCGGGAGGGCAGTATCAGATACGCAGTATTTT. Protein sequence: CASSLIGRAVSDTQYF.